This TCR beta chain was sequenced during a study of T cells in Graves' hyperthyroidism and ophthalmopathy. This clonotype was seen many times. Its antigen is currently unknown. TCR beta CDR3 region amplification was performed from RNA transcripts. Initially, a first-round RT-PCR of the TCR CDR3 employed the HTBI primer set. MiXCR was run by TCRdb on the multiplex PCR reads, yielding one entry per CDR3 protein. The sample has over 650,000 distinct CDR3 sequences; about 15% are singletons. Cells are PBMCs isolated from around 10 ml of fresh blood. The study, taken as a whole, reports: Among clonotypes expanded in thyroid above 0.001, most were also found in blood. Model output signaled ophthalmopathy a median around 5.9 months ahead of onset.

The origin of this receptor is a man in his late teens or twenties with Graves' hyperthyroidism. Sequenced input: blood.

CDR3 sequence (DNA): TGCAGTGCTAGTCCGGGGAGTCAGCCCCAGCATTTT. This encodes CSASPGSQPQHF. The chain combines TRBV20-1 with TRBJ1-5; unclear D gene. Germline V CDR1 and CDR2: DFQATT, SNEGSKA (reference sequence). The CDR3 consists of 12 residues. V lost 3 bases to trimming and J lost 6 bases, with 9 bases between them.